These 18 T cell receptor beta chains originate from one sample sequenced in a study of blood T cells in healthy people across ages. For the second PCR, which ran for about 7 to 11 cycles, a sample-barcoded 5' primer and a J-beta primer mix were used. TCRdb ran MiXCR on the 5' RACE reads and lists one entry per CDR3 protein. The sample lists around 1,700,000 distinct CDR3 sequences, 28% occurring once. Source material: blood. These receptor sequences come from a woman aged 30 to 39 in good health.

This clonotype was seen more than once but under ten times. The rearrangement joins TRBV6-6 to TRBJ2-1; no clear D. With 4 bases removed from V and 5 bases from J, the gap between germline ends came to 15 bases. The CDR3 spans 15 residues. Germline CDR1 is MNHNY and CDR2 is SVGAGI (reference sequence). The CDR3: CASSSQATGDNEQFF. In DNA, the CDR3 is TGTGCCAGCAGTTCCCAGGCCACCGGCGACAATGAGCAGTTCTTC.

The rearrangement joins TRBV25-1 to TRBJ2-3; TRBD1 is a possible D gene (6 bases). V was shortened by 6 bases and J by 2 bases, with 9 bases between the two germline ends. CDR1 and CDR2 (germline): MGHDK, SYGVNS. The CDR3 is made up of 13 amino acids. The CDR3 is CASRRDNTDTQYF. Here the CDR3 DNA reads TGTGCCAGCAGAAGGGACAACACAGATACGCAGTATTTT.

This sequence joins TRBV20-1 and TRBJ2-1; 8 bases map to TRBD2. After removal of 0 bases from V and 1 base from J, the junction contained 2 bases not matched to a gene. The CDR3 is made up of 15 amino acids. In germline, CDR1 is DFQATT, CDR2 SNEGSKA (reference sequence). CDR3 amino acids: CSARDGGGSYNEQFF. The CDR3 region has the DNA TGCAGTGCTAGAGATGGCGGGGGGTCCTACAATGAGCAGTTCTTC.

This clonotype was seen many times. The chain employs TRBV10-1 and TRBJ2-1; perhaps TRBD1 as D (7 bases). Trimming took off 6 bases at V and 7 bases at J, with 19 bases between the two ends. Germline lookup yields CDR1 WNHNN and CDR2 SYGVQD (reference sequence). This CDR3 has 15 amino acids. Here the CDR3 DNA reads TGCGCCAGCAGCGCCCGGGGGACAGACTATAATGAGCAGTTCTTC. Amino acids: CASSARGTDYNEQFF.

This clonotype was seen a few times. V and J are TRBV7-2 and TRBJ2-6; D is unresolved. The CDR3 extends over 16 amino acids. Germline assignment: CDR1 SGHTA and CDR2 FQGNSA. The V and J ends lost 4 bases and 0 bases respectively, with 10 bases between them. CDR3 coding DNA: TGTGCCAGCAGCTACGACGGACCCTCTGGGGCCAACGTCCTGACTTTC. It encodes CASSYDGPSGANVLTF.

The rearrangement links TRBV6-2 or TRBV6-3 to TRBJ2-2; no definite D call. Germline-derived CDR1 and CDR2 are MNHEY and SVGEGT. V shed 4 bases and J shed 3 bases, with 18 bases lying between them. The CDR3 has 17 amino acids. The CDR3 is CASSSLRTKHYTGELFF. CDR3 coding DNA: TGTGCCAGCAGTTCGCTTAGGACCAAACATTACACCGGGGAGCTGTTTTTT.

V is TRBV28 and J is TRBJ2-5; D not certain. The CDR3 spans 15 residues. The germline V gene encodes CDR1 MDHEN and CDR2 SYDVKM. V was shortened by 6 bases and J by 4 bases, with 18 bases between the two germline ends. The chain's CDR3 is CASSRIQTAPETQYF. The CDR3 region has the DNA TGTGCCAGCAGCCGGATTCAGACGGCCCCAGAGACCCAGTACTTC.

V usage is TRBV20-1 and J usage is TRBJ1-5; TRBD1 aligns across 7 bases. Germline V gives CDR1 DFQATT, CDR2 SNEGSKA (reference sequence). The CDR3 length is 13 residues. The trim removed 3 bases at V and 5 bases at J, leaving 4 bases unmatched. Here the CDR3 reads CSARDRPDQPQHF. DNA of the CDR3: TGCAGTGCTAGGGACAGGCCAGATCAGCCCCAGCATTTT.

The sample holds a few counts of this clonotype. The V call is TRBV29-1, the J call TRBJ1-1; no clear D gene. V lost 4 bases and J 0 bases, leaving 6 bases between the germline ends. The CDR3 sequence is 12 residues long. Germline CDR1 and CDR2: SQVTM and ANQGSEA. The CDR3 DNA follows: TGCAGCGTTGGGCTGATGAACACTGAAGCTTTCTTT. Its translation is CSVGLMNTEAFF.

Points on this clonotype: This may be a read error: a much more frequent sequence differs by one nucleotide. This chain links TRBV2 with TRBJ2-1; 12 bases match TRBD2. V lost 6 bases and J lost 8; bases outside the gene matches: 5. This CDR3 spans 14 amino acids. Germline V gene data show CDR1 as SNHLY and CDR2 as FYNNEI. CDR3 in amino acids: CASRASGRADEQFF. The DNA for the CDR3 is TGTGCCAGCAGGGCTAGCGGGAGGGCCGATGAGCAGTTCTTC.

The V call is TRBV20-1, the J call TRBJ2-3; D gene ambiguous. Germline lookup yields CDR1 DFQATT and CDR2 SNEGSKA (reference sequence). Trimming took 3 bases from V and 3 from J, leaving 16 bases between them. This CDR3 region has 15 residues. CDR3 sequence reads: CSARNGQAITDTQYF. The CDR3 coding sequence is TGCAGTGCTAGGAATGGGCAAGCAATTACAGATACGCAGTATTTT.

V is TRBV7-2 and J is TRBJ1-2, with 8 bases identical to TRBD1. CDR1 and CDR2 from the germline V gene are SGHTA and FQGNSA. This CDR3 has 14 residues. The trim removed 5 bases at V and 6 bases at J, leaving 8 bases unmatched. The CDR3, as DNA: TGTGCCAGCAGCCCCTACTTGACAGGGGATGGCTACACCTTC. This encodes CASSPYLTGDGYTF.

J is TRBJ2-5 and V is TRBV20-1; TRBD2 matches 9 bases. J lost 11 bases, V lost 0 bases, and 19 bases had no gene match. CDR1 is DFQATT, CDR2 SNEGSKA, per germline (reference sequence). The CDR3 runs 17 residues. CDR3 loop: CSARDADGSGRIHEQYF. CDR3 DNA sequence: TGCAGTGCTAGAGATGCGGATGGTAGCGGGAGAATCCATGAGCAGTACTTC.

This clonotype was observed a few times. The chain joins TRBV5-1 to TRBJ1-1; possible D gene TRBD1, 5 bases. V was trimmed by 4 bases and J by 1 base, leaving 11 bases between them. Germline CDR1 SGHRS, CDR2 YFSETQ. This CDR3 spans 14 amino acids. CDR3: CASSGGRKNTEAFF. In DNA, the CDR3 is TGCGCCAGCAGCGGGGGACGGAAGAACACTGAAGCTTTCTTT. The entire variable domain, with the rest obtained from reference TRBV5-1 and TRBJ1-1, is as follows: KAGVTQTPRYLIKTRGQQVTLSCSPISGHRSVSWYQQTPGQGLQFLFEYFSETQRNKGNFPGRFSGRQFSNSRSEMNVSTLELGDSALYLCASSGGRKNTEAFFGQGTRLTVV.

This clonotype was counted only a few times. The gene calls are TRBV20-1 and TRBJ1-1; a possible D gene is TRBD1 (5 bases). The CDR3 runs to 15 residues. Trimming left V 6 bases short and J 4 bases short, with 21 bases between. The germline V gene has CDR1 DFQATT and CDR2 SNEGSKA (reference sequence). The DNA for the CDR3 is TGCAGTGCCCCGAACCGGGACCGCGGGTCCACTGAAGCTTTCTTT. Its translation: CSAPNRDRGSTEAFF.

The chain has TRBV3-1 and TRBJ1-1; no definite D call. Trimming removed 0 bases from V and 1 base from J, with 12 bases in between. This CDR3 has 16 residues. The germline CDR1 and CDR2 sequences are LGHDT and YNNKEL (reference sequence). The CDR3 reads CASSQELGQGNTEAFF. CDR3 DNA sequence: TGTGCCAGCAGCCAAGAATTAGGCCAAGGGAACACTGAAGCTTTCTTT.

This clonotype was seen a handful of times. The chain recombines TRBV7-9 with TRBJ2-5; 8 bases fit TRBD1. J gave up 5 bases and V 11 bases, and 13 bases lay outside the gene matches. This CDR3 has 14 amino acids. CDR1 and CDR2 (germline): SEHNR, FQNEAQ (reference sequence). In nucleotides, the CDR3 is TGTGCCTGCTTGGGACAGGCTTCGTGGGAGACCCAGTACTTC. It codes for CACLGQASWETQYF.

The sample holds many counts of this clonotype. CDR3 nucleotide sequence: TGCAGCGCTTATTCAGGGGACTATGGCTACACCTTC. Amino acids: CSAYSGDYGYTF. This chain uses TRBV29-1 with TRBJ1-2, with TRBD1 as a possible D gene (6 bases). This CDR3 contains 12 residues. Germline V lookup: CDR1 SQVTM, CDR2 ANQGSEA. V lost 7 bases to trimming and J lost 3 bases, with 12 bases between them.